These 4 T cell receptor beta chains share one sample of origin, sequenced in a study of cytomegalovirus exposure and HLA in healthy donors. The PCR employed 60 Vbeta primers together with 13 Jbeta primers. Measured with immunoSEQ multiplex PCR; TCRdb has only the in-frame clones, and not every one. The sample has about 160,000 clones; approximately 80% are singletons. The sample was PBMCs. The origin of the receptors is a young man in good health and CMV-seropositive.

A few counts support this clone. The genes are TRBV4-2 and TRBJ1-4; 10 positions agree with TRBD1. Germline-derived CDR1 and CDR2 are LGHNA and YNFKEQ. The junction had 9 bases not matched to a gene; V was cut back by 3 bases and J by 8 bases. The CDR3 covers 16 residues. The CDR3 loop reads CASSQAPGQGREKLFF. In DNA form, the CDR3 reads TGTGCCAGCAGCCAGGCCCCGGGACAGGGGCGCGAAAAACTGTTTTTT.

The V call is TRBV13, the J call TRBJ2-7; tentatively, D is TRBD1 (5 bases). The CDR3 is 15 amino acids. From germline, CDR1 is PRHDT and CDR2 FYEKMQ (reference sequence). V lost 1 base to trimming and J lost 2 bases, with 12 bases between them. The CDR3 nucleotides are TGTGCCAGCAGCTTAGCCAGGGAAGTCCCCTACGAGCAGTACTTC. This sequence encodes CASSLAREVPYEQYF.

V and J are TRBV28 and TRBJ2-7; 8 bases fit TRBD1. Germline CDR1 and CDR2: MDHEN and SYDVKM. The CDR3 sequence is 17 residues long. J gave up 3 bases and V 7 bases, and 17 bases lay outside the gene matches. As DNA, the CDR3 is TGTGCCAGCACCCCATGGCAGGGGGCTGTTACTGACTACGAGCAGTACTTC. Residues: CASTPWQGAVTDYEQYF.

V gene TRBV29-1 combines with J gene TRBJ1-1; no reliable D call. Germline CDR1 reads SQVTM; CDR2 reads ANQGSEA. The CDR3 length is 14 residues. Trimming cost V 6 bases and J 1 base, with 15 bases left between them. CDR3 in amino acids: CSVLRSGRNTEAFF. For the CDR3, the DNA is TGCAGCGTCCTAAGGAGCGGGAGGAACACTGAAGCTTTCTTT.